This T cell receptor beta chain was sequenced in a study of cytomegalovirus exposure and HLA in healthy donors. Germline V gene data show CDR1 as SGDLS and CDR2 as YYNGEE. This CDR3 region has 15 residues. The trim removed 5 bases at V and 0 bases at J, leaving 4 bases unmatched. The study's findings and limits: The study found most TCR sequences rare, yet found some public TCRs in many donors.

The assay was immunoSEQ multiplex PCR, and TCRdb's table has in-frame clones only and misses some. The data contain over 250,000 clones, around 86% of them singletons. Comment on this clone: What it binds is not known.

The chain combines TRBV9 with TRBJ2-1; 8 bases align to TRBD2. This TCR was recovered from a woman aged 18-29 years in good health and CMV-seronegative. Sequenced input: PBMCs. The CDR3 sequence: CASSPGTSSYNEQFF. CDR3 sequence (DNA): TGTGCCAGCAGTCCGGGGACTAGCTCCTACAATGAGCAGTTCTTC.